This entry lists 15 T cell receptor beta chains sequenced from one sample in a study of blood T cell repertoires in COVID-19. Generated by immunoSEQ multiplex PCR, the TCRdb table keeps only in-frame clones and is missing some. Of about 150,000 clones listed, roughly 84% are singletons. Input material: peripheral blood. The receptor source for this set is a man in his 70s with acute or convalescent COVID-19.

The chain joins TRBV7-2 to TRBJ2-7, with D possibly matching TRBD1 (6 bases). The CDR3 runs to 16 residues. The germline V gene has CDR1 SGHTA and CDR2 FQGNSA. V lost 3 bases, J lost 0 bases, and 15 bases lay in between. The CDR3 region is CASSLGVRTASYEQYF. The CDR3 nucleotides are TGTGCCAGCAGCTTGGGAGTCAGGACAGCCTCCTACGAGCAGTACTTC.

In its sample, this clone was seen once. CDR3 DNA sequence: TGTGCCAGTAGAAGAGACACAGGGGGGACGGTGGGCAATCAGCCCCAGCATTTT. The encoded protein is CASRRDTGGTVGNQPQHF. The chain joins TRBV19 to TRBJ1-5; 8 bases are a match to TRBD1. The V gene's germline CDR1 is LNHDA and CDR2 SQIVND (reference sequence). Losses at the gene ends were 6 bases for V and 2 bases for J; bases not matched to a gene: 15. CDR3 length: 18 amino acids.

V gene TRBV27 combines with J gene TRBJ1-6; D uncertain. Between the trimmed V and J ends, which lost 3 bases and 7 bases, there was a span of 16 bases. The CDR3 sequence is 16 residues long. CDR1 is MNHEY, CDR2 SMNVEV, per germline (reference sequence). In nucleotides, the CDR3 is TGTGCCAGCAGTTTTAATCGGGTAGCCACGAATTCACCCCTCCACTTT. Translated, it gives CASSFNRVATNSPLHF.

The chain is built from TRBV18 and TRBJ2-1; 14 bases are a match to TRBD2. V dropped 3 bases and J dropped 10; count of bases not matched to a gene: 8. CDR1 and CDR2 (germline): KGHSH, LQKENI. The CDR3 is made up of 16 amino acids. The CDR3 spells CASSPATSGGAGEQFF. In DNA form, the CDR3 reads TGTGCCAGCTCACCGGCGACTAGCGGGGGGGCCGGAGAGCAGTTCTTC.

The rearrangement links TRBV11-2 to TRBJ2-1; 11 bases fit TRBD2. The germline gives CDR1 SGHAT, CDR2 FQNNGV. The CDR3 has 15 amino acids. With 3 bases clipped from V and 9 bases from J, the junction kept 7 bases outside the gene matches. CDR3 in amino acids: CASSFNLAGGGEQFF. The CDR3 DNA follows: TGTGCCAGCAGCTTCAATCTAGCGGGAGGCGGTGAGCAGTTCTTC.

This clone was seen a single time. The rearrangement links TRBV5-5 to TRBJ1-2, with 9 bases fitting TRBD1. The CDR3 runs to 15 residues. Unmatched junction bases numbered 4, after V lost 4 bases and J lost 0 bases. The germline V gene has CDR1 SGHKS and CDR2 YYEKEE (reference sequence). CDR3 DNA sequence: TGTGCCAGCAGCCTCTGGACAGGGGCTAACTATGGCTACACCTTC. It codes for CASSLWTGANYGYTF.

The chain is built from TRBV9 and TRBJ2-1, with 8 bases that match TRBD2. Germline loops: CDR1 SGDLS, CDR2 YYNGEE. V lost 0 bases and J lost 5; bases outside the gene matches: 13. This CDR3 contains 18 residues. The CDR3 DNA reads as TGTGCCAGCAGCGTAGGGGAAATAGCGGGACTCCTTAACAATGAGCAGTTCTTC. Translating gives CASSVGEIAGLLNNEQFF.

The V call is TRBV19, the J call TRBJ2-2, with D perhaps TRBD2 (5 bases). Trimming left V 4 bases short and J 4 bases short, with 7 bases between. In germline, CDR1 is LNHDA, CDR2 SQIVND (reference sequence). The CDR3 is 13 residues long. The CDR3, as DNA: TGTGCCAGTAGTAAAGGGAGCACCGGGGAGCTGTTTTTT. It translates to CASSKGSTGELFF.

This rearrangement joins TRBV19 to TRBJ1-4, with TRBD1 as a possible D gene (5 bases). The germline V and J ends were trimmed by 7 bases and 1 base, with 7 bases remaining between them. Germline V gives CDR1 LNHDA, CDR2 SQIVND (reference sequence). The CDR3 contains 13 residues. CDR3 amino acids: CASTQGTNEKLFF. CDR3 coding DNA: TGTGCCAGTACGCAGGGAACTAATGAAAAACTGTTTTTT. Looking up the rest from reference TRBV19 and TRBJ1-4 gives the full variable domain: DGGITQSPKYLFRKEGQNVTLSCEQNLNHDAMYWYRQDPGQGLRLIYYSQIVNDFQKGDIAEGYSVSREKKESFPLTVTSAQKNPTAFYLCASTQGTNEKLFFGSGTQLSVL.

The V call is TRBV27, the J call TRBJ2-5, with D unclear. Germline lookup yields CDR1 MNHEY and CDR2 SMNVEV (reference sequence). Trimming removed 4 bases from V and 5 bases from J, with 14 bases in between. This CDR3 region has 14 residues. As DNA, the CDR3 is TGTGCCAGCAGTTCCCGCGCGTCCGCTGAGACCCAGTACTTC. It specifies CASSSRASAETQYF.

The chain couples TRBV30 to TRBJ1-2, with TRBD1 as a possible D gene (6 bases). Germline CDR1 GTSNPN, CDR2 SVGIG (reference sequence). V shed 2 bases and J shed 8 bases, with 12 bases lying between them. This CDR3 has 12 amino acids. This CDR3 reads CAWSPLGGGYTF. The CDR3 coding sequence is TGTGCCTGGAGTCCCCTAGGGGGAGGCTACACCTTC.

The chain recombines TRBV3-1 (or the pseudogene TRBV3-2) with TRBJ1-5, with D hard to call. Looked up from germline, CDR1 is LGHDT and CDR2 is YNNKEL (reference sequence). The V and J ends lost 0 bases and 3 bases respectively, with 3 bases between them. This CDR3 contains 13 residues. The CDR3 DNA sequence: TGTGCCAGCAGCCAAGATATCAATCAGCCCCAGCATTTT. This codes for CASSQDINQPQHF.

The chain carries TRBV19 and TRBJ2-1; weak D call: TRBD1 (6 bases). There are 12 residues in the CDR3. Germline V gene sequence: CDR1 LNHDA, CDR2 SQIVND (reference sequence). Trimming stripped 5 bases from V and 9 bases from J, with 11 bases between. CDR3 protein: CASSVNRAEQFF. For the CDR3, the DNA is TGTGCCAGTAGTGTCAACAGGGCTGAGCAGTTCTTC.

J is TRBJ1-2 and V is TRBV6-5; 7 bases are shared with TRBD1. The germline gives CDR1 MNHEY, CDR2 SVGAGI. Trimming cost V 0 bases and J 0 bases; bases outside gene matches: 4. CDR3 length: 16 amino acids. Here the CDR3 DNA reads TGTGCCAGCAGTTACTCCGTGCAGGGGGCTAACTATGGCTACACCTTC. Amino acids: CASSYSVQGANYGYTF.

CDR3 amino acids: CASSPGQGAIEQYF. CDR3 bases: TGTGCCAGCTCACCCGGACAGGGCGCAATCGAGCAGTACTTC. The chain has TRBV18 and TRBJ2-7; 8 bases align to TRBD1. Germline values: CDR1 KGHSH, CDR2 LQKENI. The length of the CDR3 is 14 residues. The V and J ends lost 3 bases and 6 bases, in that order; junction bases with no gene match: 7.